The 25 T cell receptor beta chains reported below all come from one sample, sequenced in a study of cytotoxic CD8 clonotypes in ibrutinib-treated CLL. TCRdb keeps only in-frame clones here, not all; method: immunoSEQ multiplex PCR. Of just over 200,000 clones in the sample, approximately 75% were seen once. This specimen was PBMCs, taken after 12 months of ibrutinib treatment. The receptors here all came from a human donor with chronic lymphocytic leukemia.

As for this clone: Within the sample, other DNA sequences also encode this same CDR3. CDR3: CASSPRGARTYEQYF. The CDR3 DNA follows: TGTGCCAGCAGCCCACGAGGGGCTAGGACCTACGAGCAGTACTTC. The J gene is TRBJ2-7, the V gene TRBV27, with D perhaps being TRBD1 or TRBD2 (5 bases each). In germline, CDR1 is MNHEY, CDR2 SMNVEV (reference sequence). Deletions cut 6 bases from V and 2 bases from J, with 17 bases between. The CDR3 loop spans 15 amino acids.

CDR3 in amino acids: CASSIDEGQGNTEAFF. Written as DNA, the CDR3 is TGTGCCAGTAGTATAGATGAGGGGCAGGGGAACACTGAAGCTTTCTTT. This chain joins TRBV19 and TRBJ1-1, with a tentative D call TRBD1 (5 bases). V gave up 0 bases and J gave up 1 base, with 12 bases separating them. The CDR3 extends over 16 amino acids. Germline V gene sequence: CDR1 LNHDA, CDR2 SQIVND (reference sequence). The full variable domain, in which reference TRBV19 and TRBJ1-1 provide the parts outside the CDR3, is DGGITQSPKYLFRKEGQNVTLSCEQNLNHDAMYWYRQDPGQGLRLIYYSQIVNDFQKGDIAEGYSVSREKKESFPLTVTSAQKNPTAFYLCASSIDEGQGNTEAFFGQGTRLTVV.

The V call is TRBV30, the J call TRBJ2-5; 7 nucleotides agree with TRBD1. Germline V gene sequence: CDR1 GTSNPN, CDR2 SVGIG (reference sequence). This CDR3 has 12 amino acids. With 4 bases clipped from V and 5 bases from J, the junction kept 4 bases outside the gene matches. CDR3 amino acids: CAWNRGAETQYF. The CDR3 nucleotides read TGTGCCTGGAACAGGGGCGCGGAGACCCAGTACTTC.

This chain uses TRBV5-4 with TRBJ2-7; D is ambiguous. The germline CDR1 and CDR2 sequences are SGHNT and YYREEE (reference sequence). Deletions cut 0 bases from V and 4 bases from J, with 8 bases between. This CDR3 is built from 13 residues. The CDR3 sequence: CASSLEPPYEQYF. In DNA form, the CDR3 reads TGTGCCAGCAGCTTGGAGCCCCCTTACGAGCAGTACTTC.

CDR3 protein: CASRPGFGGEQYF. The CDR3 nucleotides read TGTGCCAGCCGCCCTGGTTTCGGAGGCGAGCAGTACTTC. The chain carries TRBV7-9 and TRBJ2-7, with D possibly matching TRBD2 (5 bases). CDR1 SEHNR and CDR2 FQNEAQ come from the germline V gene (reference sequence). V was trimmed by 8 bases and J by 6 bases, leaving 17 bases between them. There are 13 residues in the CDR3.

This clone showed up just a few times. The chain employs TRBV30 and TRBJ1-2; D is undetermined. Germline CDR1 is GTSNPN and CDR2 is SVGIG (reference sequence). The CDR3 covers 13 residues. V shed 0 bases and J shed 8 bases, with 13 bases lying between them. This chain's CDR3 is CAWSVRVVEGYTF. Written as DNA, the CDR3 is TGTGCCTGGAGTGTACGGGTGGTGGAGGGCTACACCTTC.

This chain joins TRBV4-1 and TRBJ2-5, with TRBD1 matching 7 bases. J lost 9 bases, V lost 3 bases, and 10 bases had no gene match. The CDR3 extends over 14 amino acids. Germline V gene lookup returns CDR1 MGHRA and CDR2 YSYEKL. The CDR3, as DNA: TGCGCCAGCAGCCAGGGGGACAGTCAAGGGTCCCAGTACTTC. Protein sequence: CASSQGDSQGSQYF.

J is TRBJ2-7 and V is TRBV7-9; no firm D call. Trimming left V 5 bases short and J 6 bases short, with 11 bases between. Germline-derived CDR1 and CDR2 are SEHNR and FQNEAQ (reference sequence). The CDR3 has 12 amino acids. CDR3 protein: CASSPPGREQYF. The CDR3 region has the DNA TGTGCCAGCAGCCCCCCGGGCCGCGAGCAGTACTTC.

The gene calls are TRBV7-3 and TRBJ2-7; 8 bases align to TRBD2. The germline gives CDR1 SGHTA, CDR2 FQGTGA. The CDR3 runs 12 residues. The V segment lost 5 bases and the J segment 3 bases; nucleotides outside the gene matches: 0. The CDR3 DNA follows: TGTGCCAGCAGCCGGGGGGGCTACGAGCAGTACTTC. It is translated as CASSRGGYEQYF.

The chain has TRBV6-6 and TRBJ2-3, with D hard to call. This CDR3 spans 14 amino acids. Germline lookup yields CDR1 MNHNY and CDR2 SVGAGI (reference sequence). V was shortened by 9 bases and J by 0 bases, with 13 bases between the two germline ends. The CDR3 region has the DNA TGTGCCAGTCGCGTAACCCGCAGCACAGATACGCAGTATTTT. This codes for CASRVTRSTDTQYF.

This chain joins TRBV11-3 and TRBJ2-2; 8 bases align to TRBD2. CDR1 and CDR2 from the germline V gene are SGHNT and YENEEA. CDR3 length equals 17 residues. The trim removed 2 bases at V and 6 bases at J, leaving 11 bases unmatched. The CDR3 DNA sequence: TGTGCCAGCAGCTTATCTGGGCTAGCGGGTATCGCCGGGGAGCTGTTTTTT. This encodes CASSLSGLAGIAGELFF. Full variable domain (missing parts from reference TRBV11-3 and TRBJ2-2): EAGVVQSPRYKIIEKKQPVAFWCNPISGHNTLYWYLQNLGQGPELLIRYENEEAVDDSQLPKDRFSAERLKGVDSTLKIQPAELGDSAVYLCASSLSGLAGIAGELFFGEGSRLTVL.

The chain couples TRBV7-3 to TRBJ2-3; 8 bases agree with TRBD1. From germline, CDR1 is SGHTA and CDR2 FQGTGA. V gave up 1 base and J gave up 2 bases; unmatched junction bases: 5. CDR3 length: 16 amino acids. The CDR3: CASSLNLDRVTDTQYF. The DNA for the CDR3 is TGTGCCAGCAGCTTAAATCTGGACAGGGTCACAGATACGCAGTATTTT.

The chain links TRBV4-1 to TRBJ2-7; TRBD2 agrees at 13 bases. Trimming removed 4 bases from V and 2 bases from J; junction bases left unmatched: 14. The CDR3 consists of 19 residues. Germline-derived CDR1 and CDR2 are MGHRA and YSYEKL. CDR3 in DNA: TGCGCCAGCAGCCGTCCGGGACTAGCGGGACCCGGTGAGGCCTACGAGCAGTACTTC. It translates to CASSRPGLAGPGEAYEQYF.

In its sample, this clone was seen a few times. This chain connects TRBV5-4 to TRBJ2-3, with D maybe TRBD2 (6 bases). The CDR3 loop spans 14 amino acids. CDR1 SGHNT and CDR2 YYREEE come from the germline V gene (reference sequence). Trimming removed 2 bases at V and 0 bases at J, with 7 bases between. DNA for the CDR3: TGTGCCAGCAGCTTTAGCGGTAGCACAGATACGCAGTATTTT. This codes for CASSFSGSTDTQYF.

V gene TRBV6-1 combines with J gene TRBJ2-3; no clear D. The germline V gene has CDR1 MNHNS and CDR2 SASEGT. The V gene lost 4 bases and the J gene lost 2 bases, with 16 bases spanning the gap. CDR3 length equals 16 residues. The CDR3 coding sequence is TGTGCCAGCAGTGCCCGCCCCGGACGTAACACAGATACGCAGTATTTT. This encodes CASSARPGRNTDTQYF.

The chain recombines TRBV4-1 with TRBJ2-5; D possibly corresponds to TRBD1 (6 bases). V lost 0 bases and J 5 bases, leaving 19 bases between the germline ends. This CDR3 contains 17 residues. Per the germline V gene, CDR1 is MGHRA and CDR2 is YSYEKL. Here the CDR3 reads CASSQEGDTWWGETQYF. For the CDR3, the DNA is TGCGCCAGCAGCCAAGAAGGGGACACTTGGTGGGGGGAGACCCAGTACTTC.

The chain recombines TRBV5-4 with TRBJ2-5; TRBD2 might be the D (5 bases). With 4 bases removed from V and 5 bases from J, the gap between germline ends came to 15 bases. Germline CDR1 is SGHNT and CDR2 is YYREEE (reference sequence). The CDR3 sequence is 14 residues long. The DNA for the CDR3 is TGTGCCAGCAGCCCCGGACTTGGCGGGGAGACCCAGTACTTC. Protein: CASSPGLGGETQYF. The whole variable domain, filled in from reference TRBV5-4 and TRBJ2-5, reads ETGVTQSPTHLIKTRGQQVTLRCSSQSGHNTVSWYQQALGQGPQFIFQYYREEENGRGNFPPRFSGLQFPNYSSELNVNALELDDSALYLCASSPGLGGETQYFGPGTRLLVL.

V usage is TRBV27 and J usage is TRBJ1-1; weak D call: TRBD1 (6 bases). V was shortened by 2 bases and J by 7 bases, with 11 bases between the two germline ends. Per the germline V gene, CDR1 is MNHEY and CDR2 is SMNVEV (reference sequence). The CDR3 is 13 amino acids. The chain's CDR3 is CASSLQQGLEAFF. The CDR3 DNA is TGTGCCAGCAGTTTACAACAGGGCCTTGAAGCTTTCTTT.

The chain joins TRBV6-1 to TRBJ1-5, with 7 bases lining up with TRBD1. J was trimmed by 1 base and V by 2 bases; bases with no gene match: 8. Germline CDR1 is MNHNS and CDR2 is SASEGT. This CDR3 comprises 17 residues. DNA of the CDR3: TGTGCCAGCAGTGAATATTATGCGACAGGGAGCAATCAGCCCCAGCATTTT. As protein: CASSEYYATGSNQPQHF.

The chain combines TRBV5-1 with TRBJ2-5; 9 nucleotides line up with TRBD1. This CDR3 spans 15 amino acids. CDR1 is SGHRS, CDR2 YFSETQ, per germline. V shed 4 bases, J shed 4 bases, and the junction held 8 bases outside the gene matches. The chain's CDR3 is CASSGLGQGGETQYF. CDR3 DNA: TGCGCCAGCAGCGGGCTGGGACAGGGTGGAGAGACCCAGTACTTC.

This rearrangement joins TRBV14 to TRBJ2-5; either TRBD1 or TRBD2 may supply D (5 bases each). The CDR3 runs to 13 residues. CDR1 and CDR2 from the germline V gene are SGHDN and FVKESK. V gave up 6 bases and J gave up 7 bases, with 15 bases separating them. The CDR3 DNA is TGTGCCAGCAGGTCAGAGGGGAGCAGGACCCAGTACTTC. The encoded protein is CASRSEGSRTQYF.

A note on this clone: The sample carries other DNA sequences with the same CDR3. This chain uses TRBV20-1 with TRBJ1-1; D is unresolved. Trimming took off 5 bases at V and 1 base at J, with 5 bases between the two ends. CDR1 is DFQATT, CDR2 SNEGSKA, per germline (reference sequence). The CDR3 extends over 11 amino acids. The CDR3 reads CSAGQNTEAFF. As DNA, the CDR3 is TGCAGTGCTGGGCAGAACACTGAAGCTTTCTTT.

To note about this clone: The identical CDR3 is also encoded by other nucleotide sequences in the sample. V is TRBV5-1 and J is TRBJ2-5; D is perhaps TRBD1 (6 bases). Between the trimmed V and J ends, which lost 4 bases and 0 bases, there was a span of 10 bases. Per the germline V gene, CDR1 is SGHRS and CDR2 is YFSETQ. The CDR3 contains 14 residues. This chain's CDR3 is CASSPGTNQETQYF. The CDR3 nucleotides read TGCGCCAGCAGCCCTGGGACAAACCAAGAGACCCAGTACTTC.

The chain has TRBV5-5 and TRBJ2-5, with D hard to call. The CDR3 runs to 15 residues. V lost 3 bases and J 0 bases, leaving 12 bases between the germline ends. CDR1 is SGHKS, CDR2 YYEKEE, per germline (reference sequence). CDR3 region: CASSSLRLYQETQYF. The CDR3 nucleotides read TGTGCCAGCAGCTCCTTGAGGCTTTACCAAGAGACCCAGTACTTC.

This clone has more than one count but fewer than ten. The rearrangement joins TRBV5-1 to TRBJ2-3; D is ambiguous. The germline CDR1 and CDR2 sequences are SGHRS and YFSETQ. CDR3 size: 13 residues. Deletions cut 1 base from V and 5 bases from J, with 8 bases between. The CDR3 DNA sequence: TGCGCCAGCAGCTTGAGGAGAGGAGATACGCAGTATTTT. This encodes CASSLRRGDTQYF.